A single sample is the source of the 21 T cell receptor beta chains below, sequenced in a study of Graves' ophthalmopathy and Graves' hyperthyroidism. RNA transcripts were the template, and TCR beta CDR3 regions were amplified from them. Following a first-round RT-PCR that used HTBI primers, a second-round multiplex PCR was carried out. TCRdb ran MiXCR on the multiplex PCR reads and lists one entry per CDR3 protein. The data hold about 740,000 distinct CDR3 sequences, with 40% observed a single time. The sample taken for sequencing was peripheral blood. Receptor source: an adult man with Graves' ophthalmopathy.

The chain's CDR3 is CASSSGGEFSYEQYF. The CDR3 DNA follows: TGTGCCAGCAGCTCAGGCGGGGAATTCTCCTACGAGCAGTACTTC. This sequence joins TRBV7-9 and TRBJ2-7, with D possibly matching TRBD2 (6 bases). Trimming shortened V by 4 bases and J by 0 bases, and 13 bases separated the two germline ends. CDR3 size: 15 residues. Germline V gives CDR1 SEHNR, CDR2 FQNEAQ (reference sequence).

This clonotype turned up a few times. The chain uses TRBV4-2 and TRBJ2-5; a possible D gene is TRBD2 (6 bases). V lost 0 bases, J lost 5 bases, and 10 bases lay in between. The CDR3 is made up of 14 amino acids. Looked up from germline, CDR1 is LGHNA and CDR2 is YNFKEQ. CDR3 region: CASSQEREIETQYF. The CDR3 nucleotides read TGTGCCAGCAGCCAAGAACGGGAGATTGAGACCCAGTACTTC.

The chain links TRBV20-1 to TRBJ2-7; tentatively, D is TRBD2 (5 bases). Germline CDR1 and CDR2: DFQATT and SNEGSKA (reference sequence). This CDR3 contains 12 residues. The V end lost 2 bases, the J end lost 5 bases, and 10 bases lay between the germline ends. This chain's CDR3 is CSARRGINEQYF. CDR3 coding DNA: TGCAGTGCTAGACGGGGTATTAACGAGCAGTACTTC.

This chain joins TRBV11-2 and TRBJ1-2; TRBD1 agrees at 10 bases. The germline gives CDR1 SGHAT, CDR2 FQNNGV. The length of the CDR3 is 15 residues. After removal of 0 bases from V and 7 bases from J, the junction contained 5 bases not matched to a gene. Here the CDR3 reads CASSLDLGTGVGYTF. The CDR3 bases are TGTGCCAGCAGCTTAGATTTGGGGACAGGGGTTGGCTACACCTTC.

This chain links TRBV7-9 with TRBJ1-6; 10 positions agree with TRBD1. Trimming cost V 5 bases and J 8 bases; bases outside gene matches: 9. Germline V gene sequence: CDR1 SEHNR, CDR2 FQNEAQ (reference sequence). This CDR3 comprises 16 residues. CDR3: CASSPGTGEGHSPLHF. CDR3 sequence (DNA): TGTGCCAGCAGCCCCGGGACAGGGGAAGGGCATTCACCCCTCCACTTT.

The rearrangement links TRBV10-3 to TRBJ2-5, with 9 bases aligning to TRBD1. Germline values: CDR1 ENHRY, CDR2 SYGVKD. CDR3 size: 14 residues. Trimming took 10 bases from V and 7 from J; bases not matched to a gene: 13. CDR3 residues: CATRLTGGEGTQYF. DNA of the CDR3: TGTGCCACCCGATTAACAGGGGGCGAGGGGACCCAGTACTTC.

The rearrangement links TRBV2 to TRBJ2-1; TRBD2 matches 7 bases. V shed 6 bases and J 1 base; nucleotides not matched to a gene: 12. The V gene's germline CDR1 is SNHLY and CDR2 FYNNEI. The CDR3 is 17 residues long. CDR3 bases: TGTGCCAGCAGCTTGGCGGCGGCGGGAGTATCCTACAATGAGCAGTTCTTC. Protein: CASSLAAAGVSYNEQFF.

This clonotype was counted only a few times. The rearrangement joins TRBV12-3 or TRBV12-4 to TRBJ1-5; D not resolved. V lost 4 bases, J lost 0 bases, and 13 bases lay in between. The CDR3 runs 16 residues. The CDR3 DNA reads TGTGCCAGCAGTTACGGCGTAAGGTATAGCAATCAGCCCCAGCATTTT. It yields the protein CASSYGVRYSNQPQHF.

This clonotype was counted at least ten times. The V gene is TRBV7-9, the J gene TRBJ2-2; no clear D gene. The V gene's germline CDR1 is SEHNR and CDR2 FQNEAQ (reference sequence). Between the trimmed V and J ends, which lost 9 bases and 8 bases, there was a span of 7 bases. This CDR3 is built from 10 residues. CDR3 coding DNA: TGTGCCAGTAGTAGGGGGGAGCTGTTTTTT. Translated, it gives CASSRGELFF.

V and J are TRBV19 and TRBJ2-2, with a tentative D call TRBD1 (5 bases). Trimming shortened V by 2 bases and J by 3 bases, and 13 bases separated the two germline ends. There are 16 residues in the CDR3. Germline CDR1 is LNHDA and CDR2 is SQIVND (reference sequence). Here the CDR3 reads CASSIISTAHTGELFF. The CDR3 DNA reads TGTGCCAGTAGTATAATTTCGACAGCCCACACCGGGGAGCTGTTTTTT.

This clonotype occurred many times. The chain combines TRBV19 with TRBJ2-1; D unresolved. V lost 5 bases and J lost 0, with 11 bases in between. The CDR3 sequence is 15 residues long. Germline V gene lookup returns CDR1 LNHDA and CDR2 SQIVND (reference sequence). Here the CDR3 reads CASSSLQSSYNEQFF. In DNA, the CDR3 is TGTGCCAGTAGTTCGTTACAGAGCTCCTACAATGAGCAGTTCTTC.

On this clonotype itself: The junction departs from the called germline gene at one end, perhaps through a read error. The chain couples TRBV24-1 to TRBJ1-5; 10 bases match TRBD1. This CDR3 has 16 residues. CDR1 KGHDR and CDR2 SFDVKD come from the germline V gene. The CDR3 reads CASSATAPGQGQPQHF. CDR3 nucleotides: TGTGCCAGCAGTGCGACGGCACCGGGACAGGGGCAGCCCCAGCATTTT.

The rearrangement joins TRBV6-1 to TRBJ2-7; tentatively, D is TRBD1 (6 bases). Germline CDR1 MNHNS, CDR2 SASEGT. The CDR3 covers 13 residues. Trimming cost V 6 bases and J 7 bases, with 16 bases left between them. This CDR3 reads CASRHPTGYEQYF. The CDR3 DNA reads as TGTGCCAGCAGACACCCTACAGGGTATGAGCAGTACTTC.

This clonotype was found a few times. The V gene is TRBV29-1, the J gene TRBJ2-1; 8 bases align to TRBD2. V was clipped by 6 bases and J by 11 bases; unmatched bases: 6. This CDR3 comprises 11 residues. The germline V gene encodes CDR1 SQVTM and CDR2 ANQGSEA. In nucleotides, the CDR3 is TGCAGCGTCGTTGAGCGGGGGAAGCAGTTCTTC. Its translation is CSVVERGKQFF.

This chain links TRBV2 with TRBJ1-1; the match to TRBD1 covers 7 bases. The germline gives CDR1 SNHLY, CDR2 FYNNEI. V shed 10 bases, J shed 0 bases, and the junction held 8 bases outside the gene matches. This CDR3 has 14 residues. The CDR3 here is CAKAGTAVNTEAFF. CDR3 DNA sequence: TGTGCCAAGGCAGGGACAGCGGTGAACACTGAAGCTTTCTTT. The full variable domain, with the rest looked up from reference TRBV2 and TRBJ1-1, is EPEVTQTPSHQVTQMGQEVILRCVPISNHLYFYWYRQILGQKVEFLVSFYNNEISEKSEIFDDQFSVERPDGSNFTLKIRSTKLEDSAMYFCAKAGTAVNTEAFFGQGTRLTVV.

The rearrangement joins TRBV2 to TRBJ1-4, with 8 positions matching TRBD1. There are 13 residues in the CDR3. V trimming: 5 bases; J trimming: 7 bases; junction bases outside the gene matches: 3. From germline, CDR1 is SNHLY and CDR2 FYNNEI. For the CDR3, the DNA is TGTGCCAGCAGTAAAGACAGGGGTGAAAAACTGTTTTTT. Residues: CASSKDRGEKLFF.

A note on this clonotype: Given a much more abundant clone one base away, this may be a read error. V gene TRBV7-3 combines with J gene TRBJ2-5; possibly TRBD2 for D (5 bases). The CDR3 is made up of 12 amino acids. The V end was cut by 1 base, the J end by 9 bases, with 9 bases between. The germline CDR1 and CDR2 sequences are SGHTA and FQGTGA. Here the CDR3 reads CASSLNGAAQYF. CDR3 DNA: TGTGCCAGCAGCTTAAACGGAGCGGCCCAGTACTTC.

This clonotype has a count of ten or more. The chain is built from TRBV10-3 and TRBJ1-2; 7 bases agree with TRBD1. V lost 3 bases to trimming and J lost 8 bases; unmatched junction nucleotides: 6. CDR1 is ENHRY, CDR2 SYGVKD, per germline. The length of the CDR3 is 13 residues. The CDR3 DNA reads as TGTGCCATCAGTGACGACAGGGCAGAGGGCTACACCTTC. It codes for CAISDDRAEGYTF.

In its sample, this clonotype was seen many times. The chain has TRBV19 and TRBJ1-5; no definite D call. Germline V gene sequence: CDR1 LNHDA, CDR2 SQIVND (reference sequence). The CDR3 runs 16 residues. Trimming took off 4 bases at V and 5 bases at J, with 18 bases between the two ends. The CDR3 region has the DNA TGTGCCAGTAGTAATCTCCGGCGTACTGCGGATCAGCCCCAGCATTTT. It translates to CASSNLRRTADQPQHF.

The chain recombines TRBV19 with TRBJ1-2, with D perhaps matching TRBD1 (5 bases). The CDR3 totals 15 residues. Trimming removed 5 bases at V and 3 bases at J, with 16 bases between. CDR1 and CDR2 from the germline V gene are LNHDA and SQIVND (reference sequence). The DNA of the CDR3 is TGTGCCAGTAGTCCCATTTGGGGGTTCGACTATGGCTACACCTTC. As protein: CASSPIWGFDYGYTF.

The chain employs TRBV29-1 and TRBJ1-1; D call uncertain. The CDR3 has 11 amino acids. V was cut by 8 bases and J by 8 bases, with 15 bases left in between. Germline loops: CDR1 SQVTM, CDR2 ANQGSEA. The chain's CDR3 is CSLVPYPEAFF. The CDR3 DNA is TGCAGCTTAGTTCCCTACCCGGAAGCTTTCTTT.